The T cell receptor (beta chain) under discussion was sequenced for a study of a mutant IDH1 vaccine in newly diagnosed glioma. TCRdb's table, derived via immunoSEQ multiplex PCR, lists solely in-frame clones and lacks some. The table shows 60,000 or so clones, with 84% occurring only once. Details on this clone: The antigen is undetermined.

Time point: week 35, safety follow-up. Each dose delivered 300 ug of mutant IDH1 20-mer peptide subcutaneously with imiquimod. Weeks 1, 3, 5, 7, 11, 15, 19 and 23 were when patients received their eight vaccinations. V shed 6 bases and J 6 bases; nucleotides not matched to a gene: 12. The CDR3 spans 16 residues. Germline values: CDR1 MNHEY, CDR2 SMNVEV (reference sequence). This TCR derives from a man aged 25 to 40 with glioma. This specimen consisted of PBMCs, obtained from a glioma patient whose treatment included an IDH1 peptide vaccine. The V and J genes are TRBV27 and TRBJ2-2; 8 positions match TRBD2. The CDR3 sequence is CASSRGMGGGPGELFF. The CDR3 nucleotides are TGTGCCAGCAGCAGGGGTATGGGCGGGGGGCCCGGGGAGCTGTTTTTT.